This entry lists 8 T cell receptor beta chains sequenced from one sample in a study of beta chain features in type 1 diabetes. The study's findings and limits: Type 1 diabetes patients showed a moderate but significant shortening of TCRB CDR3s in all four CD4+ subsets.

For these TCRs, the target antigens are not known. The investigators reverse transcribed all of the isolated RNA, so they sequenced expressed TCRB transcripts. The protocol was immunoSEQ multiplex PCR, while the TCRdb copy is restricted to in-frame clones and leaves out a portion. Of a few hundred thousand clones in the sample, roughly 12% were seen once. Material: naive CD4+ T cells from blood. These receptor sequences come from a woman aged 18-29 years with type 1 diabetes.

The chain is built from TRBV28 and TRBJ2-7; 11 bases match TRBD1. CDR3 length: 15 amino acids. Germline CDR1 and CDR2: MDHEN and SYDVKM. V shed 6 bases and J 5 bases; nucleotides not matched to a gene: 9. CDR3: CASRSGTGGNHEQYF. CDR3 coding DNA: TGTGCCAGCAGATCCGGGACAGGGGGTAACCACGAGCAGTACTTC. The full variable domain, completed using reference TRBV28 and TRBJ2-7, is DVKVTQSSRYLVKRTGEKVFLECVQDMDHENMFWYRQDPGLGLRLIYFSYDVKMKEKGDIPEGYSVSREKKERFSLILESASTNQTSMYLCASRSGTGGNHEQYFGPGTRLTVT.

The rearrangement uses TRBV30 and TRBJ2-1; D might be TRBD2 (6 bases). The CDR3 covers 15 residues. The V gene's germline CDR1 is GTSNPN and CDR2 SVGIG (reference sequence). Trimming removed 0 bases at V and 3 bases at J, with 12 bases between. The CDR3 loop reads CAWSVGDSIYNEQFF. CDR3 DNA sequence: TGTGCCTGGAGTGTCGGGGACTCGATCTACAATGAGCAGTTCTTC.

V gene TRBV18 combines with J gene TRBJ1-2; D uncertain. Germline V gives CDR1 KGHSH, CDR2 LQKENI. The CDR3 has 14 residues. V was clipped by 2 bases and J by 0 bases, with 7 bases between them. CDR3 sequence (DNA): TGTGCCAGCTCACCATCACGGGCTAACTATGGCTACACCTTC. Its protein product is CASSPSRANYGYTF.

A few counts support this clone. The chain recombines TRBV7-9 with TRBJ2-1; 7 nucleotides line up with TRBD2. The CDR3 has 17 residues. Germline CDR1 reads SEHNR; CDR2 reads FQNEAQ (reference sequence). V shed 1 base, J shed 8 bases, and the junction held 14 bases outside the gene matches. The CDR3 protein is CASSLGRVAGALDEQFF. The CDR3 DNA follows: TGTGCCAGCAGCTTAGGAAGGGTCGCGGGAGCTCTCGATGAGCAGTTCTTC. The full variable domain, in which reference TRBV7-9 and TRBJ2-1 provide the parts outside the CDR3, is DTGVSQNPRHKITKRGQNVTFRCDPISEHNRLYWYRQTLGQGPEFLTYFQNEAQLEKSRLLSDRFSAERPKGSFSTLEIQRTEQGDSAMYLCASSLGRVAGALDEQFFGPGTRLTVL.

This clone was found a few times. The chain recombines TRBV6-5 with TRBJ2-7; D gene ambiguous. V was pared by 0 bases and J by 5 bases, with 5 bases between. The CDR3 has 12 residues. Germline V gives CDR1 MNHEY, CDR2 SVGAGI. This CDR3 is CASSYSADEQYF. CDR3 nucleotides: TGTGCCAGCAGTTACTCGGCTGACGAGCAGTACTTC.

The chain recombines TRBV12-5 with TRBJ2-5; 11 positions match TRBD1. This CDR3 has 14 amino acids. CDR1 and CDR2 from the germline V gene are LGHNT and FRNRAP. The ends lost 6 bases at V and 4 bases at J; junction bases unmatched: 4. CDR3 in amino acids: CASGTGQGAETQYF. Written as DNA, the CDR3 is TGTGCTAGTGGCACCGGACAGGGGGCAGAGACCCAGTACTTC.

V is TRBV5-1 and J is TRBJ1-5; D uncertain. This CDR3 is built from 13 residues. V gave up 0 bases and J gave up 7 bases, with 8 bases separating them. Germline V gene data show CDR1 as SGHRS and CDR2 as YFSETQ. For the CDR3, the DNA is TGCGCCAGCAGCTTGGAGATGGGCCAGCCCCAGCATTTT. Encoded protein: CASSLEMGQPQHF.

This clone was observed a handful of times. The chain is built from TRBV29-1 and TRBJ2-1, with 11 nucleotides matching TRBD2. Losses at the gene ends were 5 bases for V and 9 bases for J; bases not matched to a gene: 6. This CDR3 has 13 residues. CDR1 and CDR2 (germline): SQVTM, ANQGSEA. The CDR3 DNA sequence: TGCAGCGTTAGACTAGCGGGAAGGGGTGAGCAGTTCTTC. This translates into CSVRLAGRGEQFF.